The 29 T cell receptor beta chains reported below all come from one sample, sequenced in a study of shared clonotypes between healthy human individuals. Clones were sequenced by immunoSEQ multiplex PCR, and TCRdb holds only the in-frame ones, with some missing. The sample includes 2,100,000 or so clones, approximately 94% of them seen just once. Sequencing was carried out using naive CD4+ T cells sorted from blood. Regarding subset: CD45RA+ positively selected. The source of these receptors is a young man in good health.

The table lists this clone with a count of one. V and J are TRBV5-4 and TRBJ2-7; possible D gene TRBD2, 6 bases. Germline-derived CDR1 and CDR2 are SGHNT and YYREEE (reference sequence). CDR3 length: 15 residues. V was trimmed by 0 bases and J by 7 bases, leaving 17 bases between them. CDR3: CASSLGIAVPGEQYF. The CDR3 region has the DNA TGTGCCAGCAGCTTGGGTATAGCGGTCCCGGGTGAGCAGTACTTC.

The chain has TRBV5-1 and TRBJ1-1; no firm D call. V gave up 0 bases and J gave up 0 bases, with 6 bases separating them. The germline gives CDR1 SGHRS, CDR2 YFSETQ. This CDR3 is 14 amino acids long. CDR3 sequence reads: CASSLATMNTEAFF. The CDR3 nucleotides are TGCGCCAGCAGCTTGGCAACCATGAACACTGAAGCTTTCTTT.

This clone showed up just a few times. Different DNA sequences within this sample yield the same CDR3. This sequence joins TRBV11-2 and TRBJ2-7; either TRBD1 or TRBD2 may fit D (5 bases each). Germline assignment: CDR1 SGHAT and CDR2 FQNNGV. This CDR3 is 15 amino acids long. With 5 bases removed from V and 8 bases from J, the gap between germline ends came to 22 bases. The chain's CDR3 is CASSLSTAAGIKQYF. The DNA of the CDR3 is TGTGCCAGCAGCCTATCGACAGCGGCGGGCATCAAGCAGTACTTC.

This chain links TRBV2 with TRBJ2-7, with 11 positions matching TRBD1. The V gene end was trimmed by 10 bases and the J gene end by 0 bases; junction bases not matched to a gene: 5. The CDR3 is 14 amino acids. Germline loops: CDR1 SNHLY, CDR2 FYNNEI. CDR3 DNA sequence: TGTGCCACCCGGGACAGGGGGGACTCCTACGAGCAGTACTTC. As protein: CATRDRGDSYEQYF.

This chain uses TRBV7-2 with TRBJ2-4; TRBD2 might be the D (7 bases). CDR1 is SGHTA, CDR2 FQGNSA, per germline. CDR3 size: 15 residues. Trimming left V 3 bases short and J 6 bases short, with 15 bases between. The CDR3, as DNA: TGTGCCAGCAGCTTGGGGGGGGCTGGCGGAAACATTCAGTACTTC. Protein product: CASSLGGAGGNIQYF.

Details on this clone: Different DNA sequences within this sample yield the same CDR3. The chain is built from TRBV5-1 and TRBJ1-4, with 8 bases aligning to TRBD1. In germline, CDR1 is SGHRS, CDR2 YFSETQ. V was clipped by 3 bases and J by 4 bases; unmatched bases: 2. This CDR3 comprises 14 residues. In DNA, the CDR3 is TGCGCCAGCAGCTCAGGGGGCGGTAATGAAAAACTGTTTTTT. This sequence encodes CASSSGGGNEKLFF.

This chain links TRBV11-2 with TRBJ2-1, with D perhaps TRBD1 or TRBD2 (6 bases each). CDR3 length: 16 residues. V dropped 7 bases and J dropped 3 bases, with 19 bases sitting between them. In germline, CDR1 is SGHAT, CDR2 FQNNGV. CDR3 nucleotides: TGTGCCAGCAACCCAACGCCCGGGGGCATCTACAATGAGCAGTTCTTC. Translated: CASNPTPGGIYNEQFF.

V gene TRBV5-4 combines with J gene TRBJ1-5; D is uncertain. This CDR3 is built from 15 residues. CDR1 SGHNT and CDR2 YYREEE come from the germline V gene (reference sequence). Trimming cost V 0 bases and J 4 bases, with 11 bases left between them. CDR3 coding DNA: TGTGCCAGCAGCTTGGACAGCTACCCAAATCAGCCCCAGCATTTT. As protein: CASSLDSYPNQPQHF.

To note about this clone: This same CDR3 is encoded by further DNA sequences in the sample. The J gene is TRBJ2-3, the V gene TRBV19, with D perhaps assigned TRBD1 or TRBD2 (5 bases each). The CDR3 sequence is 13 residues long. CDR1 is LNHDA and CDR2 is SQIVND in the germline V gene (reference sequence). V was trimmed by 5 bases and J by 1 base, leaving 7 bases between them. CDR3 sequence reads: CASSLGGTDTQYF. The CDR3 DNA reads as TGTGCCAGTAGTCTGGGGGGCACAGATACGCAGTATTTT.

This chain links TRBV21-1 with TRBJ2-1; the D call in the table, TRBD2, was not verified against the DNA. TRBV21-1 constitutes a pseudogene. The CDR3 has 17 residues. The CDR3 region is CASSKAGTGTSGYEQFF. Here the CDR3 DNA reads TGTGCCAGCAGCAAAGCAGGGACCGGGACTAGCGGGTATGAGCAGTTCTTC.

J is TRBJ1-5 and V is TRBV7-8, with 8 bases aligning to TRBD1. Per the germline V gene, CDR1 is SGHVS and CDR2 is FQNEAQ. J was trimmed by 1 base and V by 6 bases; bases with no gene match: 20. This CDR3 comprises 20 residues. The chain's CDR3 is CASRKRAWDRTQASNQPQHF. The CDR3 DNA sequence: TGTGCCAGCAGGAAACGTGCCTGGGACAGGACCCAGGCGAGCAATCAGCCCCAGCATTTT.

The chain links TRBV28 to TRBJ1-6; maybe TRBD1 (5 bases). With 2 bases removed from V and 9 bases from J, the gap between germline ends came to 11 bases. This CDR3 has 14 residues. CDR1 is MDHEN, CDR2 SYDVKM, per germline. CDR3: CASSLEGRGSPLHF. The DNA of the CDR3 is TGTGCCAGCAGTTTAGAGGGGCGAGGTTCACCCCTCCACTTT.

This clone was counted a single time. V gene TRBV2 combines with J gene TRBJ1-4, with D perhaps TRBD1 (5 bases). CDR1 and CDR2 from the germline V gene are SNHLY and FYNNEI. The CDR3 extends over 14 amino acids. V gave up 5 bases and J gave up 0 bases, with 7 bases separating them. The CDR3 sequence: CASSLTATNEKLFF. Written as DNA, the CDR3 is TGTGCCAGCAGTCTGACAGCAACTAATGAAAAACTGTTTTTT.

This clone appeared a single time. The rearrangement links TRBV4-2 to TRBJ1-3; no firm D call. The CDR3 runs 17 residues. V gave up 2 bases and J gave up 2 bases, with 16 bases separating them. CDR1 and CDR2 (germline): LGHNA, YNFKEQ. CDR3 in amino acids: CASSQNLVWVTGNTIYF. The CDR3 DNA is TGTGCCAGCAGCCAAAACCTTGTATGGGTGACTGGAAACACCATATATTTT.

The chain combines TRBV19 with TRBJ2-6, with 8 nucleotides matching TRBD1. V dropped 9 bases and J dropped 4; count of bases not matched to a gene: 17. The CDR3 runs 18 residues. The germline V gene has CDR1 LNHDA and CDR2 SQIVND (reference sequence). CDR3 sequence: CASKPRQGSVTGANVLTF. The CDR3 bases are TGTGCCAGCAAGCCACGACAGGGGAGCGTTACAGGGGCCAACGTCCTGACTTTC.

The J gene is TRBJ1-3, the V gene TRBV4-3; no clear D. The CDR3 length is 13 residues. CDR1 is LGHNA and CDR2 is YSLEER in the germline V gene. V was pared by 3 bases and J by 8 bases, with 11 bases between. For the CDR3, the DNA is TGCGCCAGCAGCCAGAGGAGGTGGGACACCATATATTTT. It specifies CASSQRRWDTIYF.

The V and J genes are TRBV10-3 and TRBJ2-3, with TRBD2 as a possible D gene (6 bases). Trimming removed 6 bases from V and 7 bases from J, with 17 bases in between. The germline gives CDR1 ENHRY, CDR2 SYGVKD. This CDR3 is 14 amino acids long. CDR3 coding DNA: TGTGCCATCAGGCCCACGGACCGGGAGAATACGCAGTATTTT. Protein sequence: CAIRPTDRENTQYF.

This clone has just one count. The CDR3 nucleotides read TGTGCCAGCAGTTACGCGGGCAGGGAAAGCACTGAAGCTTTCTTT. This gives the protein CASSYAGRESTEAFF. The J gene is TRBJ1-1, the V gene TRBV6-6; a weak D match, TRBD1 (5 bases). This CDR3 has 15 amino acids. Germline V gene lookup returns CDR1 MNHNY and CDR2 SVGAGI (reference sequence). The V and J ends lost 2 bases and 4 bases respectively, with 14 bases between them.

This chain links TRBV6-5 with TRBJ2-5; D is unresolved. Germline V gene sequence: CDR1 MNHEY, CDR2 SVGAGI. V lost 6 bases and J lost 5, with 7 bases in between. The CDR3 sequence is 11 residues long. Here the CDR3 reads CASRQRETQYF. CDR3 DNA: TGTGCCAGCAGACAGAGGGAGACCCAGTACTTC.

Points on this clone: The sample has other DNA sequences that encode this CDR3 too. This chain joins TRBV29-1 and TRBJ1-1; D gene uncertain. V was trimmed by 4 bases and J by 0 bases, leaving 9 bases between them. The CDR3 is 13 amino acids. The germline gives CDR1 SQVTM, CDR2 ANQGSEA. CDR3 DNA: TGCAGCGTTGTAGGGAGAATGAACACTGAAGCTTTCTTT. It codes for CSVVGRMNTEAFF. The full variable domain, with the rest looked up from reference TRBV29-1 and TRBJ1-1, is SAVISQKPSRDICQRGTSLTIQCQVDSQVTMMFWYRQQPGQSLTLIATANQGSEATYESGFVIDKFPISRPNLTFSTLTVSNMSPEDSSIYLCSVVGRMNTEAFFGQGTRLTVV.

The chain uses TRBV6-5 and TRBJ1-5; D is ambiguous. The germline V and J ends were trimmed by 2 bases and 7 bases, with 9 bases remaining between them. Germline V gene lookup returns CDR1 MNHEY and CDR2 SVGAGI. The CDR3 has 13 residues. CDR3 coding DNA: TGTGCCAGCAGTTACGTTGAAGGGCAGCCCCAGCATTTT. The encoded protein is CASSYVEGQPQHF.

DNA for the CDR3: TGTGCCAGCTCACCCCCATTTTCCTACAATGAGCAGTTCTTC. Its protein product is CASSPPFSYNEQFF. The rearrangement joins TRBV18 to TRBJ2-1; D call uncertain. The CDR3 is 14 residues long. Per the germline V gene, CDR1 is KGHSH and CDR2 is LQKENI. Trimming took off 3 bases at V and 1 base at J, with 7 bases between the two ends.

V usage is TRBV11-2 and J usage is TRBJ2-7; D call uncertain. CDR3 length: 15 amino acids. Germline values: CDR1 SGHAT, CDR2 FQNNGV. V lost 1 base, J lost 2 bases, and 12 bases lay in between. For the CDR3, the DNA is TGTGCCAGCAGCTTAGGATGGGGATCGACCTACGAGCAGTACTTC. Its translation is CASSLGWGSTYEQYF.

The chain employs TRBV19 and TRBJ1-6, with TRBD1 as a possible D gene (5 bases). Trimming removed 7 bases at V and 6 bases at J, with 13 bases between. Germline V lookup: CDR1 LNHDA, CDR2 SQIVND (reference sequence). The length of the CDR3 is 14 residues. CDR3 bases: TGTGCCAGTAAGGACCAGGGCGGTAATTCACCCCTCCACTTT. It codes for CASKDQGGNSPLHF.

The CDR3 loop is CASSHPTQNTEAFF. The CDR3 nucleotides read TGCGCCAGCAGCCACCCTACACAAAACACTGAAGCTTTCTTT. The genes are TRBV4-1 and TRBJ1-1; D is ambiguous. CDR1 and CDR2 from the germline V gene are MGHRA and YSYEKL. V gave up 3 bases and J gave up 2 bases, with 10 bases separating them. The length of the CDR3 is 14 residues.

The V and J genes are TRBV6-1 and TRBJ1-1; D ambiguous. The V gene's germline CDR1 is MNHNS and CDR2 SASEGT. This CDR3 comprises 12 residues. V shed 7 bases and J shed 2 bases, with 8 bases lying between them. CDR3 in amino acids: CASTRVNTEAFF. The CDR3 DNA reads as TGTGCCAGCACAAGGGTAAACACTGAAGCTTTCTTT.

The chain is built from TRBV4-1 and TRBJ2-7, with a possible D match to TRBD1 (5 bases). Germline CDR1 is MGHRA and CDR2 is YSYEKL. V was shortened by 0 bases and J by 3 bases, with 15 bases between the two germline ends. This CDR3 is built from 16 residues. The CDR3 DNA follows: TGCGCCAGCAGCCAAGATCCTCAGGGCTCGGGCTACGAGCAGTACTTC. Its protein is CASSQDPQGSGYEQYF.

This clone has a single count. This chain uses TRBV11-2 with TRBJ1-6; possibly TRBD1 for D (5 bases). In germline, CDR1 is SGHAT, CDR2 FQNNGV. This CDR3 has 15 amino acids. Trimming shortened V by 3 bases and J by 6 bases, and 12 bases separated the two germline ends. As DNA, the CDR3 is TGTGCCAGCAGCTTTTGGGGGGGTGGTAATTCACCCCTCCACTTT. It codes for CASSFWGGGNSPLHF.

This clone was counted once. The V call is TRBV30, the J call TRBJ2-1, with 11 bases lining up with TRBD2. V was clipped by 4 bases and J by 10 bases; unmatched bases: 0. The V gene's germline CDR1 is GTSNPN and CDR2 SVGIG (reference sequence). The CDR3 extends over 11 amino acids. The chain's CDR3 is CAWTSGGEQFF. For the CDR3, the DNA is TGTGCCTGGACTAGCGGGGGGGAGCAGTTCTTC.